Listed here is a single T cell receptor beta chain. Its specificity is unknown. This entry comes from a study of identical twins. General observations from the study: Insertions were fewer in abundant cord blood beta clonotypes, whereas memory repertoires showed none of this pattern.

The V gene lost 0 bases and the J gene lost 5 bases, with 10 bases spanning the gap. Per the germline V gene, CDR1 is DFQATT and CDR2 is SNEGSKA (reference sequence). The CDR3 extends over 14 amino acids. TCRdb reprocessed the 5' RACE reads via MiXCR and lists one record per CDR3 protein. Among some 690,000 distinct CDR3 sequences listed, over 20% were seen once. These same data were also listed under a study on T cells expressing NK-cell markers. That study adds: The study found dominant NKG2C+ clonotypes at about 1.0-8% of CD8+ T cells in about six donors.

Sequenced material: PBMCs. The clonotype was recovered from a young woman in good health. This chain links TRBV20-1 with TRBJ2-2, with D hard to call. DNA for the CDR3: TGCAGTGCTAGAGATCAGGAGCTAACCGGGGAGCTGTTTTTT. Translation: CSARDQELTGELFF.